Below, 2 T cell receptor beta chains from the same sample are listed, as sequenced in a study of patients and donors after allogeneic stem cell transplantation. Via MiXCR, TCRdb re-called the RT-PCR reads, giving one row per CDR3 protein. The sample shows about 960,000 distinct CDR3 sequences, about 20% of them seen only once. Sequencing was done on a sample of blood, either unsorted or a sorted T cell fraction (not recorded which). These receptors all stem from a human donor who was either an allogeneic HSCT recipient or a stem cell or donor lymphocyte infusion donor (not recorded which). It is not recorded whose cells these are; they may come from a transplant donor.

This rearrangement joins TRBV5-1 to TRBJ1-1; a possible D gene is TRBD1 (5 bases). Germline CDR1 SGHRS, CDR2 YFSETQ. The CDR3 has 14 amino acids. Trimming pared 0 bases from V and 6 bases from J, leaving 12 bases between. This chain's CDR3 is CASSLVAREAEAFF. The DNA for the CDR3 is TGCGCCAGCAGCTTGGTAGCCAGGGAGGCTGAAGCTTTCTTT.

This clonotype showed up just a few times. V and J are TRBV20-1 and TRBJ2-1, with D perhaps matching TRBD1 (6 bases). Trimming shortened V by 5 bases and J by 4 bases, and 15 bases separated the two germline ends. Germline V gives CDR1 DFQATT, CDR2 SNEGSKA (reference sequence). This CDR3 has 14 amino acids. In nucleotides, the CDR3 is TGCAGTGCTGATAAAAACGGACAGTACAATGAGCAGTTCTTC. Protein: CSADKNGQYNEQFF.